A selection of T cell receptor beta chains follows, all from one sample in a study of T cells in Graves' hyperthyroidism and ophthalmopathy. One entry per CDR3 protein, called by TCRdb with MiXCR from the multiplex PCR reads. The table has about 290,000 distinct CDR3 sequences, roughly 17% seen once. The sequencing sample was made of blood. The receptors were gathered from a man younger than 40 with Graves' hyperthyroidism. Each CDR3 is given without its conserved first and last residue.

J: TRBJ2-7; V: TRBV20-1; CDR3: SARGLQGISSEQY
J: TRBJ1-2; V: TRBV3-1; CDR3: ASSQDSGDYGYT
J: TRBJ2-5; V: TRBV20-1; CDR3: SATKGGHETQY
J: TRBJ2-1; V: TRBV7-9; CDR3: ASSFVLAGGPSFPF
J: TRBJ2-1; V: TRBV24-1; CDR3: ATSDPGGDEQF
J: TRBJ1-1; V: TRBV11-3; CDR3: ASSFRGRRENTEAF
J: TRBJ2-7; V: TRBV2; CDR3: ASARDINYEQY
J: TRBJ2-7; V: TRBV10-3; CDR3: AISEGQGYEQY
J: TRBJ2-6; V: TRBV15; CDR3: ATSTGESGANVLT
J: TRBJ2-5; V: TRBV6-2/TRBV6-3; CDR3: ASSPGPAQETQY
J: TRBJ2-3; V: TRBV24-1; CDR3: ATSALAGGTDTQY
J: TRBJ2-7; V: TRBV5-1; CDR3: ASSPMPGPTIEQY
J: TRBJ1-6; V: TRBV10-3; CDR3: AINTGRGNSPLH
J: TRBJ1-1; V: TRBV7-9; CDR3: ASSAGPTKYTEAF
J: TRBJ1-4; V: TRBV20-1; CDR3: SASSGPGEKLF
J: TRBJ2-2; V: TRBV6-1; CDR3: ASSYPSGNTGELF
J: TRBJ1-6; V: TRBV2; CDR3: ASRMGQRSSYNSPLH
J: TRBJ2-6; V: TRBV28; CDR3: ASSHRDKSSGANVLT
J: TRBJ1-2; V: TRBV2; CDR3: AWGTGPNYGYT
J: TRBJ2-7; V: TRBV2; CDR3: ASNSEGMALTQNSYEQY
J: TRBJ1-5; V: TRBV20-1; CDR3: SARLQGGSNQPQH
J: TRBJ2-7; V: TRBV20-1; CDR3: SAPTERAQPFEQY
J: TRBJ2-2; V: TRBV19; CDR3: ASTPDRGITGELF
J: TRBJ2-7; V: TRBV5-1; CDR3: ASSLTGDSYEQY
J: TRBJ2-3; V: TRBV6-2/TRBV6-3; CDR3: ASSDPSGSTDTQY
J: TRBJ2-7; V: TRBV5-8; CDR3: ASSSGTGGRYEQY
J: TRBJ2-1; V: TRBV5-1; CDR3: ASSLGASGRNEQF
J: TRBJ2-2; V: TRBV6-5; CDR3: ASSYDFGVNTGELF
J: TRBJ2-5; V: TRBV12-3/TRBV12-4; CDR3: ASSWGPPGETQY
J: TRBJ2-7; V: TRBV11-2; CDR3: ASSTRTSGSKHEQY
J: TRBJ2-5; V: TRBV11-3; CDR3: ASSYEPVTQY
J: TRBJ1-2; V: TRBV2; CDR3: ASSSLTSWDRNYGYT